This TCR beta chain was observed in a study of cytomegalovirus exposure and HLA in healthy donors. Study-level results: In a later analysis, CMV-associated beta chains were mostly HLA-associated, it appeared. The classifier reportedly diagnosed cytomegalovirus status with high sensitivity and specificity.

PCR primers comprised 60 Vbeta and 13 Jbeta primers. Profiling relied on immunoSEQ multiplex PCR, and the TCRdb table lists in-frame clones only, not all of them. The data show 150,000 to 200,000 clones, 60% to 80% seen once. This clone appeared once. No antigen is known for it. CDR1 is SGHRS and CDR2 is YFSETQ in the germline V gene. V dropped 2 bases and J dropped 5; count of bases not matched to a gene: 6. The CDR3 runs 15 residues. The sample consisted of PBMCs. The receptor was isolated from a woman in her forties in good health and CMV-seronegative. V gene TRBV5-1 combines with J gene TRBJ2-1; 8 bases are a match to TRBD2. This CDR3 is CASSFVTSGNNEQFF. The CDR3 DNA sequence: TGCGCCAGCAGCTTTGTTACTAGCGGAAACAATGAGCAGTTCTTC.